This T cell receptor beta chain originates from a study of spatial heterogeneity in lung cancer. Study overall: Donation came from approximately 69 patients with untreated early-stage non-small cell lung cancer. PBMC samples from follow-up, when available, were sequenced at a median of about 2 years post-resection.

This clonotype was recorded at least ten times. Regarding time point: blood at routine non-recurrence follow-up after resection. The CDR3 length is 13 residues. V lost 1 base, J lost 5 bases, and 6 bases lay in between. Germline V lookup: CDR1 LGHDT, CDR2 YNNKEL (reference sequence). From the 5' RACE reads, TCRdb called clonotypes with MiXCR, one entry per CDR3 protein. The sample holds roughly 34,000 distinct CDR3 sequences, 6.5% to 9.5% seen once. V and J are TRBV3-1 and TRBJ1-5; D is unclear. The sequencing here drew on PBMCs, taken at follow-up. The origin of this receptor is a male donor with early-stage non-small cell lung cancer. In DNA form, the CDR3 reads TGTGCCAGCAGCCAAGGGGAGGATCAGCCCCAGCATTTT. Its translation is CASSQGEDQPQHF. The full variable domain, its missing parts supplied by reference TRBV3-1 and TRBJ1-5, is DTAVSQTPKYLVTQMGNDKSIKCEQNLGHDTMYWYKQDSKKFLKIMFSYNNKELIINETVPNRFSPKSPDKAHLNLHINSLELGDSAVYFCASSQGEDQPQHFGDGTRLSIL.